This paragraph reports one TCR beta chain. The target antigen is unknown. This sample is drawn from a study of identical twins. Study observations and caveats: Out-of-frame alpha sequences that twins shared showed excess low generation probability. Out-of-frame TCR alpha sharing in monozygotic twins exceeded recombination model predictions.

The CDR3 has 15 amino acids. Deletions cut 6 bases from V and 7 bases from J, with 19 bases between. Using its own MiXCR run on the 5' RACE reads, TCRdb lists one record per CDR3 protein. The profile shows around 510,000 distinct CDR3 sequences, roughly an eighth of them singletons. These records were also assigned to another study, of yellow fever vaccine responses in identical twins.

Sequencing input: CD4+ T cells sorted from blood. The chain recombines TRBV12-3 or TRBV12-4 with TRBJ1-5, with D perhaps matching TRBD1 (5 bases). The source is a young woman in good health. The CDR3 DNA reads as TGTGCCAGCAGCCCAAGGCGCAGGGCGGACCAGCCCCAGCATTTT. Translated, it gives CASSPRRRADQPQHF.